The sequence of this T cell receptor (beta chain) was determined in a study of cytomegalovirus exposure and HLA in healthy donors. Notes on this clone: No antigen is known for it.

Regarding the study as a whole: Reports showed the classifier diagnosing cytomegalovirus status with high specificity and sensitivity.

Sequencing used immunoSEQ multiplex PCR; TCRdb keeps in-frame clones, though not all of them. The sample holds around 250,000 clones, 85% to 90% seen once. The source material was PBMCs. This TCR came from a young woman in good health and CMV-seronegative.

The CDR3 reads CASSLTGNDYGYTF. The CDR3 coding sequence is TGTGCCAGCAGCTTGACAGGGAATGACTATGGCTACACCTTC. The chain employs TRBV5-6 and TRBJ1-2; D perhaps matches TRBD1 (6 bases). The CDR3 has 14 residues. The ends were cut back, 1 base at V and 3 bases at J, with 10 bases in the middle. Germline lookup yields CDR1 SGHDT and CDR2 YYEEEE.